A single sample is the source of the 10 T cell receptor beta chains below, sequenced in a study of T-cell memory formation after mild COVID-19. TCRdb processed the 5' RACE reads anew with MiXCR; each CDR3 protein has one entry. Of 270,000 or so distinct CDR3 sequences in the sample, under 20% were seen once. The sequenced sample consisted of PBMCs or a T cell subset sorted from them (not recorded which). The receptors derive from a young man who had mild COVID-19 (a few samples of this study predate the infection). Cell type and time point are not known.

The chain carries TRBV30 and TRBJ2-6, with D unresolved. Germline V gene lookup returns CDR1 GTSNPN and CDR2 SVGIG (reference sequence). V gave up 1 base and J gave up 4 bases, with 11 bases separating them. The CDR3 runs to 15 residues. CDR3 sequence reads: CAWSEWTSGANVLTF. CDR3 coding DNA: TGTGCCTGGAGTGAGTGGACGTCCGGGGCCAACGTCCTGACTTTC.

This chain uses TRBV12-3 or TRBV12-4 with TRBJ1-2; tentatively, D is TRBD1 (6 bases). V lost 7 bases, J lost 4 bases, and 13 bases lay in between. This CDR3 is built from 13 residues. The CDR3 reads CASKTGTIYGYTF. Here the CDR3 DNA reads TGTGCCAGCAAAACCGGGACAATCTATGGCTACACCTTC.

This clonotype was counted between two and nine times. The chain carries TRBV7-8 and TRBJ1-1; 7 bases align to TRBD1. The trim removed 0 bases at V and 8 bases at J, leaving 3 bases unmatched. This CDR3 has 13 residues. Per germline, CDR1 SGHVS and CDR2 FQNEAQ. The CDR3, as DNA: TGTGCCAGCAGCTTAGCGATGGACAGGGAAGCTTTCTTT. It encodes CASSLAMDREAFF.

This clonotype has more than one count but fewer than ten. This chain connects TRBV7-2 to TRBJ2-1, with 8 bases identical to TRBD1. The CDR3 extends over 15 amino acids. Germline V gene sequence: CDR1 SGHTA, CDR2 FQGNSA. Germline trimming cut 6 bases from V and 0 bases from J; bases unmatched to any gene: 4. CDR3 DNA: TGTGCCAGCAGACGCACAGGGGGCTCCTACAATGAGCAGTTCTTC. Translation: CASRRTGGSYNEQFF.

The V gene is TRBV12-3 or TRBV12-4, the J gene TRBJ1-2; D is perhaps TRBD1 (5 bases). Trimming took off 8 bases at V and 2 bases at J, with 9 bases between the two ends. CDR3 length: 12 amino acids. The CDR3 nucleotides are TGTGCCAGCGGCCGGGACAACTATGGCTACACCTTC. Translating gives CASGRDNYGYTF.

This chain links TRBV7-2 with TRBJ2-3; TRBD2 is a possible D gene (5 bases). The CDR3 has 18 amino acids. The V end was cut by 4 bases, the J end by 1 base, with 21 bases between. CDR1 is SGHTA, CDR2 FQGNSA, per germline. CDR3 in DNA: TGTGCCAGCAGCTCACCCCCATATCGAGCGGCAGGCACAGATACGCAGTATTTT. This codes for CASSSPPYRAAGTDTQYF. Based on the CDR3 plus reference TRBV7-2 and TRBJ2-3, the full variable domain is GAGVSQSPSNKVTEKGKDVELRCDPISGHTALYWYRQSLGQGLEFLIYFQGNSAPDKSGLPSDRFSAERTGGSVSTLTIQRTQQEDSAVYLCASSSPPYRAAGTDTQYFGPGTRLTVL.

This clonotype was found a few times. This chain links TRBV5-1 with TRBJ1-1; D is unclear. The germline V gene encodes CDR1 SGHRS and CDR2 YFSETQ. Between the trimmed V and J ends, which lost 4 bases and 0 bases, there was a span of 10 bases. The CDR3 length is 14 residues. The CDR3 DNA reads TGCGCCAGCAGCCCCCAGGCGATGAACACTGAAGCTTTCTTT. This sequence encodes CASSPQAMNTEAFF.

This clonotype was seen more than once but under ten times. The rearrangement uses TRBV12-3 or TRBV12-4 and TRBJ1-5; D not certain. The CDR3 covers 13 residues. The V and J ends lost 6 bases and 9 bases respectively, with 15 bases between them. The CDR3 sequence: CASSLVVGGPQHF. CDR3 bases: TGTGCCAGCAGCCTAGTGGTAGGCGGGCCCCAGCATTTT.

This clonotype was seen ten or more times. The chain uses TRBV29-1 and TRBJ1-3; 9 bases are a match to TRBD1. Germline V gene data show CDR1 as SQVTM and CDR2 as ANQGSEA. V dropped 4 bases and J dropped 2; count of bases not matched to a gene: 0. CDR3 length equals 13 residues. CDR3 nucleotides: TGCAGCGTTGGGACAGGGGCTGGAAACACCATATATTTT. It translates to CSVGTGAGNTIYF. The full variable domain, in which reference TRBV29-1 and TRBJ1-3 provide the parts outside the CDR3, is SAVISQKPSRDICQRGTSLTIQCQVDSQVTMMFWYRQQPGQSLTLIATANQGSEATYESGFVIDKFPISRPNLTFSTLTVSNMSPEDSSIYLCSVGTGAGNTIYFGEGSWLTVV.

The CDR3 DNA follows: TGTGCCAGCTCAAACAGGGGGCCCCCCTACGAGCAGTACTTC. Its protein is CASSNRGPPYEQYF. The chain links TRBV18 to TRBJ2-7; TRBD1 aligns across 9 bases. Germline V lookup: CDR1 KGHSH, CDR2 LQKENI. The CDR3 length is 14 residues. V shed 5 bases and J 2 bases; nucleotides not matched to a gene: 4.